The rows below give T cell receptor beta chains drawn from one sample of a study of blood T cell repertoires in COVID-19. Profiling relied on immunoSEQ multiplex PCR, and the TCRdb table lists in-frame clones only, not all of them. This sample yields hundreds of thousands of clones, of which around 87% are seen a single time; roughly 7.1% belongs to the top ten. Sequenced material: peripheral blood. Source of these receptors: a woman in her forties or fifties who had recovered from COVID-19. The CDR3 runs from the conserved cysteine through the conserved F or W. Fields, in order: CDR3 length, J gene, clone size, V gene, D gene, CDR3 protein, CDR3 DNA. D genes are given only for firm matches. Not every row has a clone size; where given, it reads once, few, many or a size class.

len: 14; j_gene: TRBJ1-1; abundance: NA; v_gene: TRBV19; d_gene: NA; CDR3aa: CASSIVPGDTEAFF; CDR3nt: TGTGCCAGTAGTATAGTCCCAGGGGACACTGAAGCTTTCTTT
len: 15; j_gene: TRBJ2-3; abundance: NA; v_gene: TRBV14; d_gene: TRBD1; CDR3aa: CASSMDRGRADTQYF; CDR3nt: TGTGCCAGCAGCATGGACAGGGGGCGCGCGGATACGCAGTATTTT
len: 13; j_gene: TRBJ2-7; abundance: once; v_gene: TRBV20-1; d_gene: TRBD2; CDR3aa: CSASFLAGYEQYF; CDR3nt: TGCAGTGCTAGTTTCCTAGCGGGATACGAGCAGTACTTC
len: 16; j_gene: TRBJ1-1; abundance: NA; v_gene: TRBV5-8; d_gene: TRBD1; CDR3aa: CASSLLRTGSNTEAFF; CDR3nt: TGTGCCAGCAGCTTGCTAAGGACAGGATCGAACACTGAAGCTTTCTTT
len: 14; j_gene: TRBJ2-7; abundance: NA; v_gene: TRBV3-1/TRBV3-2; d_gene: NA; CDR3aa: CASSQDALSYEQYF; CDR3nt: TGTGCCAGCAGCCAAGATGCTCTATCCTACGAGCAGTACTTC
len: 15; j_gene: TRBJ2-7; abundance: NA; v_gene: TRBV28; d_gene: TRBD2; CDR3aa: CASSLLVAGAYEQYF; CDR3nt: TGTGCCAGCAGTTTACTAGTTGCGGGGGCCTACGAGCAGTACTTC
len: 18; j_gene: TRBJ1-5; abundance: once; v_gene: TRBV7-8; d_gene: TRBD1; CDR3aa: CASSPKPGQGSRNQPQHF; CDR3nt: TGTGCCAGCAGCCCGAAGCCGGGACAGGGTTCCCGTAATCAGCCCCAGCATTTT
len: 15; j_gene: TRBJ1-2; abundance: once; v_gene: TRBV5-6; d_gene: TRBD1; CDR3aa: CASSYRDRGWYGYTF; CDR3nt: TGTGCCAGCAGCTACAGGGACAGGGGTTGGTATGGCTACACCTTC
len: 16; j_gene: TRBJ2-7; abundance: NA; v_gene: TRBV6-5; d_gene: TRBD1; CDR3aa: CASSSPAAGGGYEQYF; CDR3nt: TGTGCCAGCAGTTCCCCTGCGGCAGGGGGTGGCTACGAGCAGTACTTC
len: 13; j_gene: TRBJ2-2; abundance: once; v_gene: TRBV28; d_gene: NA; CDR3aa: CASRAANTGELFF; CDR3nt: TGTGCCAGCAGGGCCGCGAACACCGGGGAGCTGTTTTTT
len: 13; j_gene: TRBJ1-2; abundance: NA; v_gene: TRBV30; d_gene: NA; CDR3aa: CAWSVDRSGGYTF; CDR3nt: TGTGCCTGGAGTGTCGATAGGTCGGGTGGCTACACCTTC
len: 15; j_gene: TRBJ2-1; abundance: NA; v_gene: TRBV7-6; d_gene: TRBD2; CDR3aa: CASSPTSGSYNEQFF; CDR3nt: TGTGCCAGCAGTCCCACTAGCGGCTCCTACAATGAGCAGTTCTTC
len: 16; j_gene: TRBJ2-7; abundance: NA; v_gene: TRBV19; d_gene: TRBD1; CDR3aa: CASSTQAGTGSYEQYF; CDR3nt: TGTGCCAGTAGTACGCAAGCCGGGACAGGGTCCTACGAGCAGTACTTC
len: 15; j_gene: TRBJ2-1; abundance: once; v_gene: TRBV18; d_gene: TRBD2; CDR3aa: CASSPGLAGGGEQFF; CDR3nt: TGTGCCAGCTCACCGGGACTAGCGGGAGGAGGTGAGCAGTTCTTC
len: 12; j_gene: TRBJ2-7; abundance: NA; v_gene: TRBV3-1/TRBV3-2; d_gene: NA; CDR3aa: CASSSEVYEQYF; CDR3nt: TGTGCCAGCAGCTCAGAAGTCTACGAGCAGTACTTC
len: 14; j_gene: TRBJ1-4; abundance: NA; v_gene: TRBV2; d_gene: TRBD1; CDR3aa: CASSAGTGIEKLFF; CDR3nt: TGTGCCAGCAGTGCCGGGACAGGGATTGAAAAACTGTTTTTT
len: 14; j_gene: TRBJ1-1; abundance: NA; v_gene: TRBV5-1; d_gene: TRBD1; CDR3aa: CASSQRGLNTEAFF; CDR3nt: TGCGCCAGCAGCCAAAGGGGGCTGAACACTGAAGCTTTCTTT
len: 13; j_gene: TRBJ2-7; abundance: NA; v_gene: TRBV27; d_gene: NA; CDR3aa: CASRRHFNYEQYF; CDR3nt: TGTGCCAGCAGACGACATTTTAACTACGAGCAGTACTTC
len: 16; j_gene: TRBJ1-5; abundance: NA; v_gene: TRBV5-5; d_gene: NA; CDR3aa: CASSLGIRGGNQPQHF; CDR3nt: TGTGCCAGCAGCTTGGGGATCAGGGGTGGCAATCAGCCCCAGCATTTT
len: 14; j_gene: TRBJ2-5; abundance: NA; v_gene: TRBV18; d_gene: NA; CDR3aa: CASSKGQEQETQYF; CDR3nt: TGTGCCAGCTCAAAGGGACAAGAACAAGAGACCCAGTACTTC
len: 15; j_gene: TRBJ2-2; abundance: NA; v_gene: TRBV19; d_gene: NA; CDR3aa: CASSMAGRGTGELFF; CDR3nt: TGTGCCAGTAGTATGGCAGGTAGGGGCACCGGGGAGCTGTTTTTT
len: 15; j_gene: TRBJ2-7; abundance: NA; v_gene: TRBV9; d_gene: TRBD2; CDR3aa: CASSFGTSGAYEQYF; CDR3nt: TGTGCCAGCAGCTTTGGGACTAGCGGGGCCTACGAGCAGTACTTC
len: 14; j_gene: TRBJ2-7; abundance: NA; v_gene: TRBV7-2; d_gene: TRBD2; CDR3aa: CASSLTSGSYEQYF; CDR3nt: TGTGCCAGCAGCTTAACTAGCGGATCCTACGAGCAGTACTTC
len: 13; j_gene: TRBJ2-7; abundance: once; v_gene: TRBV5-1; d_gene: NA; CDR3aa: CASRPDSSYEQYF; CDR3nt: TGCGCCAGCAGACCGGACAGTTCCTACGAGCAGTACTTC
len: 14; j_gene: TRBJ2-5; abundance: once; v_gene: TRBV2; d_gene: NA; CDR3aa: CASSQLDSFQTQYF; CDR3nt: TGTGCCAGCAGTCAGCTCGACTCATTCCAGACCCAGTACTTC